This T cell receptor (beta chain) was obtained from a study of blood T cell repertoires in COVID-19. CDR3 size: 13 residues. The V gene's germline CDR1 is SQVTM and CDR2 ANQGSEA. Trimming took 4 bases from V and 10 from J; bases not matched to a gene: 9. Assay: immunoSEQ multiplex PCR; the TCRdb copy retains only in-frame clones and omits some. The sample holds approximately 300,000 clones, 85% seen once. This receptor was obtained from a woman aged 25 to 39 who had been exposed to COVID-19. The rearrangement uses TRBV29-1 and TRBJ1-1; 10 bases align to TRBD1. The specimen sequenced was PBMCs or T cells enriched from blood (not recorded which). The CDR3 protein is CSVGVDRGRGAFF. The CDR3 DNA reads TGCAGCGTTGGGGTCGACAGGGGGCGGGGAGCTTTCTTT.